A selection of T cell receptor beta chains follows, all from one sample in a study of T cell responses to AZD1222 COVID-19 vaccine. Sequencing used immunoSEQ multiplex PCR; TCRdb keeps in-frame clones, though not all of them. The sample shows some 130,000 clones, about nine tenths of them seen only once. The starting material was peripheral blood, obtained on day 0 of MenACWY control vaccination. The source is an adult in good health. CDR3s include the opening cysteine and the closing phenylalanine or tryptophan. D genes are given only for firm matches. Some rows mark clone size as missing; the rest say once, few, many or name a class of expanded clone.

d_call: -
v_call: TRBV2
clone_size: -
j_call: TRBJ2-7
cdr3_aa: CASTASLEQYF
cdr3_nt: TGTGCCAGCACGGCTAGTCTCGAGCAGTACTTC

d_call: -
v_call: TRBV28
clone_size: -
j_call: TRBJ1-2
cdr3_aa: CASSFSGARGYTF
cdr3_nt: TGTGCCAGCAGTTTTTCGGGGGCCAGGGGCTACACCTTC

d_call: -
v_call: TRBV4-1
clone_size: once
j_call: TRBJ2-7
cdr3_aa: CASSHGYEQYF
cdr3_nt: TGCGCCAGCAGCCACGGCTACGAGCAGTACTTC

d_call: -
v_call: TRBV10-1
clone_size: -
j_call: TRBJ1-6
cdr3_aa: CASSESGNSPLHF
cdr3_nt: TGCGCCAGCAGTGAGTCGGGAAATTCACCCCTCCACTTT

d_call: -
v_call: TRBV29-1
clone_size: -
j_call: TRBJ2-5
cdr3_aa: CSVEDHRVGVIEETQYF
cdr3_nt: TGCAGCGTTGAAGATCATCGGGTCGGCGTTATCGAAGAGACCCAGTACTTC

d_call: -
v_call: TRBV5-1
clone_size: once
j_call: TRBJ2-7
cdr3_aa: CASSSGGGNEQYF
cdr3_nt: TGCGCCAGCAGCTCGGGAGGGGGCAACGAGCAGTACTTC

d_call: -
v_call: TRBV30
clone_size: few
j_call: TRBJ1-6
cdr3_aa: CAWSARQGNNNSPLHF
cdr3_nt: TGTGCCTGGAGTGCCAGACAAGGCAACAACAATTCACCCCTCCACTTT

d_call: -
v_call: TRBV5-1
clone_size: -
j_call: TRBJ2-7
cdr3_aa: CASSLAAPTYEQYF
cdr3_nt: TGCGCCAGCAGCTTGGCTGCACCCACCTACGAGCAGTACTTC

d_call: -
v_call: TRBV3-1/TRBV3-2
clone_size: -
j_call: TRBJ2-1
cdr3_aa: CASSQARSLGNEQFF
cdr3_nt: TGTGCCAGCAGCCAAGCTCGCAGTCTCGGAAATGAGCAGTTCTTC

d_call: -
v_call: TRBV5-1
clone_size: -
j_call: TRBJ1-3
cdr3_aa: CASSFDTTRNTIYF
cdr3_nt: TGCGCCAGCAGCTTTGACACAACTCGAAACACCATATATTTT

d_call: -
v_call: TRBV5-1
clone_size: -
j_call: TRBJ2-7
cdr3_aa: CASSLSGRSYEQYF
cdr3_nt: TGCGCCAGCAGCTTGTCAGGGAGATCCTACGAGCAGTACTTC

d_call: TRBD1
v_call: TRBV28
clone_size: few
j_call: TRBJ2-7
cdr3_aa: CASSLDRVHEQYF
cdr3_nt: TGTGCCAGCAGCCTGGACAGGGTCCACGAGCAGTACTTC

d_call: -
v_call: TRBV7-9
clone_size: -
j_call: TRBJ2-1
cdr3_aa: CASSRKAPPKYNEQFF
cdr3_nt: TGTGCCAGCAGCAGAAAAGCGCCGCCTAAGTACAATGAGCAGTTCTTC

d_call: TRBD2
v_call: TRBV5-1
clone_size: few
j_call: TRBJ2-7
cdr3_aa: CASSASGTSVYEQYF
cdr3_nt: TGCGCCAGCAGCGCGTCCGGGACTAGCGTCTACGAGCAGTACTTC

d_call: TRBD1
v_call: TRBV5-1
clone_size: -
j_call: TRBJ1-1
cdr3_aa: CASSAGQGTEAFF
cdr3_nt: TGCGCCAGCAGCGCCGGACAGGGCACTGAAGCTTTCTTT

d_call: TRBD1
v_call: TRBV28
clone_size: -
j_call: TRBJ1-5
cdr3_aa: CASSFVDRGNQPQHF
cdr3_nt: TGTGCCAGCAGTTTCGTGGACAGGGGCAATCAGCCCCAGCATTTT

d_call: -
v_call: TRBV21-1
clone_size: -
j_call: TRBJ2-7
cdr3_aa: CASSLPGGPHEQYF
cdr3_nt: TGTGCCAGCAGCCTTCCAGGGGGTCCGCACGAGCAGTACTTC

d_call: -
v_call: TRBV20-1
clone_size: -
j_call: TRBJ1-6
cdr3_aa: CSALGLRALHF
cdr3_nt: TGCAGTGCTCTTGGGCTCCGTGCCCTCCACTTT

d_call: TRBD1
v_call: TRBV24-1
clone_size: -
j_call: TRBJ1-1
cdr3_aa: CATSDPQGVGFF
cdr3_nt: TGTGCCACCAGTGATCCCCAGGGGGTCGGTTTCTTT

d_call: -
v_call: TRBV15
clone_size: -
j_call: TRBJ2-7
cdr3_aa: CATSRRDTSYEQYF
cdr3_nt: TGTGCCACCAGCAGGAGGGACACATCCTACGAGCAGTACTTC

d_call: -
v_call: TRBV5-5
clone_size: -
j_call: TRBJ2-5
cdr3_aa: CASSSGSSPIETQYF
cdr3_nt: TGTGCCAGCAGCTCCGGGAGTAGCCCGATAGAGACCCAGTACTTC

d_call: -
v_call: TRBV11-2
clone_size: -
j_call: TRBJ2-7
cdr3_aa: CASSLEVSVGYEQYF
cdr3_nt: TGTGCCAGCAGCTTAGAGGTCTCGGTGGGCTACGAGCAGTACTTC

d_call: -
v_call: TRBV25-1
clone_size: -
j_call: TRBJ1-2
cdr3_aa: CASSEGQTTANYGYTF
cdr3_nt: TGTGCCAGCAGTGAAGGGCAGACAACGGCGAACTATGGCTACACCTTC

d_call: -
v_call: TRBV18
clone_size: -
j_call: TRBJ2-2
cdr3_aa: CASSPKRLGTGELFF
cdr3_nt: TGTGCCAGCTCACCTAAACGACTAGGGACCGGGGAGCTGTTTTTT

d_call: -
v_call: TRBV19
clone_size: -
j_call: TRBJ2-2
cdr3_aa: CASPGENTGELFF
cdr3_nt: TGTGCCAGCCCGGGAGAGAACACCGGGGAGCTGTTTTTT

d_call: -
v_call: TRBV6-7
clone_size: once
j_call: TRBJ1-1
cdr3_aa: CASSYVRAWNTEAFF
cdr3_nt: TGTGCCAGCAGTTACGTCAGGGCTTGGAACACTGAAGCTTTCTTT

d_call: TRBD1
v_call: TRBV28
clone_size: -
j_call: TRBJ1-2
cdr3_aa: CASSLPGQGVSGYTF
cdr3_nt: TGTGCCAGCAGTCTCCCCGGACAGGGGGTGTCTGGCTACACCTTC

d_call: -
v_call: TRBV18
clone_size: -
j_call: TRBJ2-5
cdr3_aa: CASSPARETQYF
cdr3_nt: TGTGCCAGCTCACCCGCGCGAGAGACCCAGTACTTC

d_call: TRBD1
v_call: TRBV9
clone_size: once
j_call: TRBJ2-1
cdr3_aa: CASSENRDRGYEQFF
cdr3_nt: TGTGCCAGCAGCGAAAACCGGGACAGGGGCTATGAGCAGTTCTTC

d_call: -
v_call: TRBV6-5
clone_size: -
j_call: TRBJ1-1
cdr3_aa: CASTQGTVNTEAFF
cdr3_nt: TGTGCCAGCACCCAGGGTACAGTGAACACTGAAGCTTTCTTT

d_call: -
v_call: TRBV21-1
clone_size: -
j_call: TRBJ2-7
cdr3_aa: CASSPGGLGYEQYF
cdr3_nt: TGTGCCAGCAGCCCCGGGGGCCTCGGCTACGAGCAGTACTTC

d_call: TRBD2
v_call: TRBV29-1
clone_size: -
j_call: TRBJ2-1
cdr3_aa: CSVGGTSNYNEQFF
cdr3_nt: TGCAGCGTTGGCGGGACTAGCAACTACAATGAGCAGTTCTTC

d_call: TRBD2
v_call: TRBV20-1
clone_size: -
j_call: TRBJ2-5
cdr3_aa: CSASSLKAGSMETQYF
cdr3_nt: TGCAGTGCTAGTTCCCTGAAAGCGGGATCCATGGAGACCCAGTACTTC

d_call: -
v_call: TRBV19
clone_size: -
j_call: TRBJ2-1
cdr3_aa: CASSILRAGEQFF
cdr3_nt: TGTGCCAGTAGTATCCTCCGCGCAGGTGAGCAGTTCTTC

d_call: -
v_call: TRBV29-1
clone_size: -
j_call: TRBJ2-7
cdr3_aa: CSVEEWGTAYEQYF
cdr3_nt: TGCAGCGTTGAAGAATGGGGGACTGCCTACGAGCAGTACTTC